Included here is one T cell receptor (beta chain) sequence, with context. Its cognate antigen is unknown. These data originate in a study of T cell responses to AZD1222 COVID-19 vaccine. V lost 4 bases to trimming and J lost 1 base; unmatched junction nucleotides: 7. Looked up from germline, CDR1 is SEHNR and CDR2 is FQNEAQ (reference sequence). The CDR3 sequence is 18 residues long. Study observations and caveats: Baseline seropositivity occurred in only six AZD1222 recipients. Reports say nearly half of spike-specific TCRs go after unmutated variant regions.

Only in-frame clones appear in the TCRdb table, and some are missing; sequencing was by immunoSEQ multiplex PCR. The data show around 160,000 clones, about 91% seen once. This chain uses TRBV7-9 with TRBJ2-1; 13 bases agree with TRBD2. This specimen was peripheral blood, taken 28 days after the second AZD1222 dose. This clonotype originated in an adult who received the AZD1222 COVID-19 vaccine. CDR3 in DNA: TGTGCCAGCAGCTACACGCGACTAGCGGGAGGTTCCTACAATGAGCAGTTCTTC. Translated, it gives CASSYTRLAGGSYNEQFF.